This is a list of T cell receptor beta chains from one sample in a study of T cell repertoires in aging, cancer and after chemotherapy. One entry per CDR3 protein results from TCRdb running MiXCR on the multiplex PCR reads. The sample carries around 5,000 distinct CDR3 sequences, 20% to 30% recorded once. Sequences were obtained from blood. The receptors were gathered from a human donor in good health. The CDR3 runs from the conserved cysteine through the conserved F or W. A D gene is named only where the DNA matches it firmly.

>TRBJ2-2|.|TRBV28
CASELGTGELFF
>TRBJ2-2|TRBD1|TRBV6-2/TRBV6-3
CASSRGTATGELFF
>TRBJ1-1|.|TRBV18
CASQQGNMNTEAFF
>TRBJ1-2|.|TRBV27
CASSFQQGGWYGYTF
>TRBJ2-7|.|TRBV6-5
CASSYSTVSYEQYF
>TRBJ2-7|.|TRBV6-5
CASSYTGRGGEQYF
>TRBJ1-2|TRBD1|TRBV6-6
CASSRTGNYGYTF
>TRBJ1-5|TRBD1|TRBV27
CASSWDRNQPQHF
>TRBJ2-7|TRBD1|TRBV29-1
CSVAFGQGDEQYF
>TRBJ2-5|TRBD1|TRBV27
CASSSSTGTYQETQYF
>TRBJ2-1|TRBD1|TRBV6-2/TRBV6-3
CASSPGTGGYNEQFF
>TRBJ2-2|.|TRBV6-5
CASSYSRPGAGGTGELFF
>TRBJ2-3|TRBD2|TRBV7-2
CASSLVAKSSGRKGTDTQYF
>TRBJ2-5|TRBD2|TRBV11-1
CASSPGLVRETQYF
>TRBJ2-3|TRBD2|TRBV6-1
CASSSLAGGGDTQYF
>TRBJ1-2|.|TRBV5-1
CASSTEQGIYTF
>TRBJ1-2|.|TRBV7-2
CASSLGSGVNYGYTF
>TRBJ1-1|.|TRBV7-9
CASSFARVSNTEAFF
>TRBJ1-1|TRBD1|TRBV20-1
CSARDRARGLNTEAFF
>TRBJ2-1|TRBD1|TRBV7-6
CASSRPGQNYNEQFF
>TRBJ2-2|.|TRBV6-2/TRBV6-3
CASSEVKTGELFF
>TRBJ1-1|.|TRBV25-1
CASSITNTEAFF
>TRBJ2-6|.|TRBV18
CASSPAGTPYSGANVLTF
>TRBJ2-7|TRBD2|TRBV29-1
CSARGVFAYEQYF
>TRBJ1-4|.|TRBV4-2
CASSQVSYLNEKLFF
>TRBJ2-2|TRBD2|TRBV7-9
CASSLANAGGPGTGELFF
>TRBJ2-5|TRBD2|TRBV18
CASSPKGLAGGETQYF
>TRBJ2-5|TRBD1|TRBV29-1
CSVSKGAQETQYF
>TRBJ2-3|.|TRBV30
CAWSVGGWGDTQYF
>TRBJ1-5|.|TRBV12-3/TRBV12-4
CASIFTAGTYSNQPQHF
>TRBJ2-1|.|TRBV7-2
CASSLSTLNKNEQFF
>TRBJ2-7|.|TRBV6-6
CASSYAGFYEQYF
>TRBJ2-1|.|TRBV6-6
CASGLTGEGYNEQFF
>TRBJ1-1|.|TRBV30
CAWSQDSNTEAFF
>TRBJ1-1|TRBD1|TRBV19
CASRGTVKIEAFF
>TRBJ2-5|.|TRBV6-1
CASSEKPGPRGTQYF
>TRBJ1-4|.|TRBV4-3
CASSTAGGAKLFF
>TRBJ1-2|TRBD1|TRBV27
CASSVLQGARGYTF
>TRBJ2-1|.|TRBV5-6
CASSLAVRSYNEQFF
>TRBJ1-5|.|TRBV12-3/TRBV12-4
CASRGQSNQPQHF
>TRBJ1-6|TRBD1|TRBV20-1
CSARGQGQSEFTLHF
>TRBJ2-7|.|TRBV18
CASSLNGRSYEQYF
>TRBJ2-3|.|TRBV6-2/TRBV6-3
CASSLTEADTQYF
>TRBJ1-1|.|TRBV20-1
CSAREGGGNTEAFF
>TRBJ2-6|.|TRBV29-1
CSVENLANVLTF
>TRBJ1-4|.|TRBV18
CASSPTGPGEKLFF